This is a list of T cell receptor beta chains from one sample in a study of memory CD4+ T cells and cytomegalovirus serostatus. TCRdb's table, derived via immunoSEQ multiplex PCR, lists solely in-frame clones and lacks some. The repertoire includes 45,000 to 65,000 clones, around four fifths of them detected once, and 0.77% sits in the top ten. Sequenced material: memory CD4+ T cells from blood. The origin of the receptors is an adult in good health and CMV-seronegative. The CDR3 runs from the conserved cysteine through the conserved F or W. D genes are given only for firm matches. For some rows the clone size is stated as once, few or many, or as a class when expanded; others skip it.

j_gene,abundance,v_gene,d_gene,len,CDR3aa,CDR3nt
TRBJ2-7,-,TRBV7-3,TRBD2,13,CASSPGGRDEQYF,TGTGCCAGCAGCCCGGGGGGGCGGGACGAGCAGTACTTC
TRBJ2-5,-,TRBV7-2,TRBD2,15,CASRRGSGGKETQYF,TGTGCCAGCAGAAGAGGTTCGGGGGGGAAGGAGACCCAGTACTTC
TRBJ2-5,once,TRBV7-8,-,12,CASSPGQETQYF,TGTGCCAGCAGCCCGGGGCAAGAGACCCAGTACTTC
TRBJ2-3,-,TRBV5-4,-,14,CASSPGYSTDTQYF,TGTGCCAGCAGCCCGGGGTATAGCACAGATACGCAGTATTTT
TRBJ1-3,once,TRBV11-3,-,18,CASSYRGWTHKAGNTIYF,TGTGCCAGCAGCTATAGGGGTTGGACCCACAAGGCCGGAAACACCATATATTTT
TRBJ2-7,-,TRBV10-3,-,14,CAISESRRAYEQYF,TGTGCCATCAGTGAGTCTAGGCGGGCCTACGAGCAGTACTTC
TRBJ1-1,-,TRBV29-1,-,13,CSARGGPNTEAFF,TGCAGCGCTCGGGGGGGGCCGAACACTGAAGCTTTCTTT
TRBJ2-7,-,TRBV2,-,12,CASSQGTYEQYF,TGTGCCAGCAGCCAGGGTACCTACGAGCAGTACTTC
TRBJ2-3,-,TRBV5-4,TRBD1,14,CASSPRQGPDTQYF,TGTGCCAGCAGCCCAAGACAGGGTCCAGATACGCAGTATTTT
TRBJ1-1,few,TRBV30,TRBD1,12,CAWSVRTGAAFF,TGTGCCTGGAGTGTACGGACAGGGGCAGCTTTCTTT
TRBJ2-7,-,TRBV5-4,TRBD1,15,CASSKGQDSSYEQYF,TGTGCCAGCAGCAAGGGACAGGATAGCTCCTACGAGCAGTACTTC
TRBJ1-3,-,TRBV9,-,16,CASSVGAVSSGNTIYF,TGTGCCAGCAGCGTAGGGGCCGTTAGCTCTGGAAACACCATATATTTT
TRBJ1-2,-,TRBV19,TRBD1,14,CASSETGGGSGYTF,TGTGCCAGTAGTGAGACAGGGGGTGGATCTGGCTACACCTTC
TRBJ2-1,few,TRBV25-1,-,12,CASRSSWGEQFF,TGTGCCAGCAGGTCCAGCTGGGGTGAGCAGTTCTTC
TRBJ1-5,-,TRBV11-2,TRBD1,12,CASSLGQGRKHF,TGTGCCAGCAGCTTAGGACAGGGGCGGAAGCATTTT
TRBJ2-3,-,TRBV5-5,-,16,CASSLRDDRFTDTQYF,TGTGCCAGCAGCCTCCGGGACGACCGATTCACAGATACGCAGTATTTT
TRBJ2-1,-,TRBV5-4,-,15,CASSLSGGNYNEQFF,TGTGCCAGCAGCTTATCTGGGGGGAACTACAATGAGCAGTTCTTC
TRBJ2-7,-,TRBV2,-,15,CASTPGGVRAYEQYF,TGTGCCAGCACCCCGGGTGGAGTGAGGGCCTACGAGCAGTACTTC
TRBJ1-1,-,TRBV7-6,TRBD1,13,CASSRTGDPEAFF,TGTGCCAGCAGCCGAACAGGGGATCCTGAAGCTTTCTTT
TRBJ2-1,-,TRBV13,TRBD1,15,CASSLGDRIYNEQFF,TGTGCCAGCAGCTTAGGGGACAGGATCTACAATGAGCAGTTCTTC
TRBJ2-1,few,TRBV11-2,TRBD2,16,CASSLVASGGRNEQFF,TGTGCCAGCAGCTTAGTGGCTAGCGGGGGACGCAATGAGCAGTTCTTC
TRBJ1-1,-,TRBV18,TRBD1,17,CASSPVQGATGNTEAFF,TGTGCCAGCTCACCAGTACAGGGGGCAACGGGGAACACTGAAGCTTTCTTT
TRBJ2-2,few,TRBV6-5,-,13,CASSDASTGELFF,TGTGCCAGCAGTGATGCTAGCACCGGGGAGCTGTTTTTT
TRBJ2-1,-,TRBV11-2,-,10,CASSRREQFF,TGTGCCAGCAGCCGTAGAGAGCAGTTCTTC
TRBJ1-2,-,TRBV27,-,14,CASSHREDSYGYTF,TGTGCCAGCAGTCACAGGGAAGATAGCTATGGCTACACCTTC
TRBJ1-4,-,TRBV6-1,TRBD1,15,CASRPFRGLNEKLFF,TGTGCCAGCAGACCCTTCAGGGGGCTTAATGAAAAACTGTTTTTT
TRBJ1-3,-,TRBV5-4,TRBD1,15,CASSDRQGVRNTIYF,TGTGCCAGCAGCGACCGACAGGGTGTGCGGAACACCATATATTTT
TRBJ1-6,-,TRBV18,TRBD1,18,CASSPTGTANSYNSPLHF,TGTGCCAGCTCACCAACCGGGACAGCGAACTCCTATAATTCACCCCTCCACTTT
TRBJ2-3,-,TRBV19,-,15,CASSSDSASTDTQYF,TGTGCCAGTAGTTCTGACTCGGCTAGCACAGATACGCAGTATTTT
TRBJ1-2,-,TRBV2,-,13,CAITLYRDGGYTF,TGTGCCATTACCCTCTACCGGGACGGCGGCTACACCTTC
TRBJ2-7,-,TRBV28,-,13,CASTTGSSYEQYF,TGTGCCAGCACCACGGGCAGCTCCTACGAGCAGTACTTC
TRBJ2-4,-,TRBV20-1,TRBD2,11,CRGGTKNIQYF,TGCAGGGGGGGGACCAAAAACATTCAGTACTTC
TRBJ1-4,-,TRBV6-6,-,13,CASSDWGGEKLFF,TGTGCCAGCTCGGATTGGGGAGGTGAAAAACTGTTTTTT
TRBJ1-2,-,TRBV5-4,-,15,CASSSGPGTLHGYTF,TGTGCCAGCAGCTCAGGGCCAGGAACATTACATGGCTACACCTTC
TRBJ1-1,-,TRBV5-8,-,16,CASSFFGGTTNTEAFF,TGTGCCAGCAGCTTTTTTGGGGGGACGACGAACACTGAAGCTTTCTTT
TRBJ1-5,-,TRBV15,-,18,CATSRSHPGATSNQPQHF,TGTGCCACCAGCAGGAGTCATCCCGGGGCGACGAGCAATCAGCCCCAGCATTTT
TRBJ1-5,-,TRBV7-2,-,14,CASASNRVDQPQHF,TGTGCCAGCGCAAGTAACAGGGTTGATCAGCCCCAGCATTTT
TRBJ1-6,-,TRBV6-5,-,13,CASSYSGNSPLHF,TGTGCCAGCAGTTACTCGGGAAACTCACCCCTCCACTTT
TRBJ2-7,-,TRBV6-5,-,12,CATGAPTYEQYF,TGTGCGACCGGCGCGCCGACCTACGAGCAGTACTTC
TRBJ2-5,-,TRBV29-1,TRBD1,13,CSTRTGGEETQYF,TGCAGCACCCGGACAGGGGGCGAAGAGACCCAGTACTTC
TRBJ2-7,-,TRBV5-1,-,13,CASSPRTDYEQYF,TGCGCCAGCAGCCCCCGGACCGACTACGAGCAGTACTTC
TRBJ2-2,-,TRBV5-6,TRBD2,15,CASTIVPREGGELFF,TGTGCCAGCACTATTGTACCCAGGGAGGGAGGGGAGCTGTTTTTT
TRBJ1-2,-,TRBV4-3,-,15,CASSQDRGSGYGYTF,TGCGCCAGCAGCCAAGATCGTGGGAGCGGTTATGGCTACACCTTC
TRBJ1-4,few,TRBV4-2,TRBD1,16,CASSFTGGATNEKLFF,TGTGCCAGCAGCTTTACAGGGGGTGCAACTAATGAAAAACTGTTTTTT
TRBJ2-5,few,TRBV11-2,-,12,CASSLVRETQYF,TGTGCCAGCAGCTTAGTTCGAGAGACCCAGTACTTC
TRBJ1-1,once,TRBV7-9,-,15,CASIPRGRVNTEAFF,TGTGCCAGCATCCCTCGGGGAAGGGTGAACACTGAAGCTTTCTTT
TRBJ2-7,-,TRBV27,-,14,CASRTGETLYEQYF,TGTGCCAGCAGGACAGGCGAAACCCTCTACGAGCAGTACTTC
TRBJ2-7,-,TRBV29-1,-,12,CSVGGLGYEQYF,TGCAGCGTTGGGGGCTTAGGCTACGAGCAGTACTTC
TRBJ2-5,-,TRBV15,-,16,CATSRDWTVGQETQYF,TGTGCCACCAGCAGAGACTGGACAGTCGGGCAAGAGACCCAGTACTTC
TRBJ1-1,-,TRBV5-4,-,13,CASSLAARSEAFF,TGTGCCAGCAGCTTGGCCGCGAGGTCTGAAGCTTTCTTT
TRBJ1-3,-,TRBV4-1,-,15,CASSHSKQGGNTIYF,TGCGCCAGCAGCCACAGTAAACAGGGAGGAAACACCATATATTTT
TRBJ1-6,-,TRBV7-8,TRBD1,15,CASSSLDRGSSPLHF,TGTGCCAGCAGCTCCCTGGACAGGGGCTCTTCACCCCTCCACTTT
TRBJ1-5,-,TRBV6-5,-,12,CASSYSGQPQHF,TGTGCCAGCAGTTACTCGGGTCAGCCCCAGCATTTT
TRBJ1-5,few,TRBV7-8,TRBD1,12,CASSPDRGPQHF,TGTGCCAGCAGCCCGGACAGGGGGCCCCAGCATTTT
TRBJ1-2,-,TRBV30,-,11,CAWTTRVGYTF,TGTGCCTGGACCACGAGAGTCGGCTACACCTTC
TRBJ1-1,-,TRBV6-1,TRBD1,14,CASSMTGLMTEAFF,TGTGCCAGCAGTATGACAGGGCTAATGACTGAAGCTTTCTTT
TRBJ2-2,-,TRBV11-1,TRBD1,16,CASSLVGTGDTGELFF,TGTGCCAGCAGCTTAGTAGGGACAGGGGACACCGGGGAGCTGTTTTTT
TRBJ2-5,-,TRBV30,-,13,CASSSNKGETQYF,TGTGCCAGCTCTAGCAATAAGGGGGAGACCCAGTACTTC
TRBJ2-1,-,TRBV5-4,TRBD2,15,CASSWGSGGFNEQFF,TGTGCCAGCAGCTGGGGTAGCGGGGGATTCAATGAGCAGTTCTTC
TRBJ2-5,few,TRBV11-2,TRBD1,15,CASSLSGQNQETQYF,TGTGCCAGCAGCCTATCGGGACAGAACCAAGAGACCCAGTACTTC